The entry below gives a single TCR beta chain sequence along with its context. The antigen is undetermined. The sample has other DNA sequences that encode this CDR3 too. The sample comes from a study of cytomegalovirus exposure and HLA in healthy donors. Study results and caveats: Most TCR beta V segments were productive about 87% or about 30% of the time in an earlier analysis.

With 5 bases removed from V and 5 bases from J, the gap between germline ends came to 23 bases. There are 17 residues in the CDR3. Germline CDR1 reads SGHNT; CDR2 reads YYREEE (reference sequence). A multiplex PCR was run with 60 Vbeta primers and 13 Jbeta primers. Measured with immunoSEQ multiplex PCR; TCRdb has only the in-frame clones, and not every one. Here the sample spans roughly 100,000 clones, around 86% being singletons. The specimen was PBMCs. This sequence joins TRBV5-4 and TRBJ2-1; tentatively, D is TRBD2 (6 bases). This TCR was recovered from a man aged 25-45 years in good health and CMV-seropositive. This CDR3 reads CASSPLPRDFPNNEQFF. CDR3 DNA sequence: TGTGCCAGCAGTCCCCTCCCCCGGGACTTCCCTAACAATGAGCAGTTCTTC.